The 19 T cell receptor beta chains in this list originate from one sample, sequenced in a study of cytomegalovirus exposure and HLA in healthy donors. Amplification used 60 Vbeta primers and 13 Jbeta primers. Produced via immunoSEQ multiplex PCR; TCRdb's table is partial and in-frame only. The profile covers over 130,000 clones, with 60% to 70% appearing a single time and approximately 6.6% taken by the ten largest. Specimen: PBMCs. All receptors derive from a woman aged 55-69 years in good health and CMV-seropositive.

This clone showed up just a few times. The V gene is TRBV5-6, the J gene TRBJ2-7; a possible D gene is TRBD2 (7 bases). The CDR3 loop spans 14 amino acids. The ends were cut back, 3 bases at V and 0 bases at J, with 10 bases in the middle. In germline, CDR1 is SGHDT, CDR2 YYEEEE. Here the CDR3 reads CASSWGGSSYEQYF. CDR3 DNA: TGTGCCAGCAGCTGGGGGGGCAGCTCCTACGAGCAGTACTTC.

CDR3 in amino acids: CASNSYYGYTF. CDR3 sequence (DNA): TGTGCCAGCAATAGTTACTATGGCTACACCTTC. The chain links TRBV28 to TRBJ1-2; D is undetermined. V gave up 7 bases and J gave up 3 bases, with 6 bases separating them. The germline CDR1 and CDR2 sequences are MDHEN and SYDVKM. This CDR3 region has 11 residues.

Turning to this clone: A much larger clone lies a single base off, so this may be a read error. This chain joins TRBV2 and TRBJ2-2; no reliable D call. Germline lookup yields CDR1 SNHLY and CDR2 FYNNEI. The V gene lost 8 bases and the J gene lost 0 bases, with 7 bases spanning the gap. The CDR3 runs to 13 residues. In DNA, the CDR3 is TGTGCCAGCGGAGAGGCGAACACCGGGGAGCTGTTTTTT. Translation: CASGEANTGELFF.

This clone was observed once. V is TRBV2 and J is TRBJ2-7; TRBD1 matches 12 bases. V gave up 6 bases and J gave up 5 bases; unmatched junction bases: 2. The CDR3 totals 13 residues. Germline V gene lookup returns CDR1 SNHLY and CDR2 FYNNEI. The CDR3 DNA is TGTGCCAGCAGGGGGACAGGGGGCGACGAGCAGTACTTC. It codes for CASRGTGGDEQYF.

The CDR3 reads CASGRDRAFYEQYF. CDR3 nucleotide sequence: TGTGCCAGCGGGCGGGACAGAGCCTTCTACGAGCAGTACTTC. The V call is TRBV6-1, the J call TRBJ2-7, with D possibly TRBD1 on 7 matching bases. CDR1 and CDR2 from the germline V gene are MNHNS and SASEGT. This CDR3 is 14 amino acids long. Trimming pared 8 bases from V and 3 bases from J, leaving 17 bases between.

This clone turned up a few times. The chain couples TRBV30 to TRBJ2-1, with 11 nucleotides matching TRBD1. Germline V gene data show CDR1 as GTSNPN and CDR2 as SVGIG (reference sequence). The J segment lost 6 bases and the V segment lost 0 bases, leaving 16 bases of the junction unmatched. CDR3 length: 19 residues. CDR3: CAWSVDRGRGGRFFNEQFF. The CDR3 region has the DNA TGTGCCTGGAGTGTGGACAGGGGGCGCGGCGGGAGATTCTTCAATGAGCAGTTCTTC.

The J gene is TRBJ2-1, the V gene TRBV6-4; tentatively, D is TRBD2 (5 bases). The germline CDR1 and CDR2 sequences are MRHNA and SNTAGT. Trimming shortened V by 3 bases and J by 4 bases, and 13 bases separated the two germline ends. This CDR3 is built from 15 residues. The CDR3 reads CASSESERPYNEQFF. CDR3 bases: TGTGCCAGCAGTGAAAGTGAGCGGCCTTACAATGAGCAGTTCTTC.

The table lists this clone with a few counts. The V gene is TRBV19, the J gene TRBJ2-3; tentative D call: TRBD2 (5 bases). Trimming shortened V by 5 bases and J by 1 base, and 19 bases separated the two germline ends. Looked up from germline, CDR1 is LNHDA and CDR2 is SQIVND (reference sequence). The CDR3 loop spans 17 amino acids. The CDR3 protein is CASSFKAARQGTDTQYF. The CDR3 bases are TGTGCCAGTAGTTTTAAAGCGGCCCGACAAGGCACAGATACGCAGTATTTT.

This rearrangement joins TRBV5-1 to TRBJ2-1; D perhaps matches TRBD2 (5 bases). CDR1 and CDR2 (germline): SGHRS, YFSETQ. The CDR3 runs to 15 residues. V lost 0 bases and J 6 bases, leaving 13 bases between the germline ends. CDR3 region: CASSLGGLTGNEQFF. CDR3 bases: TGCGCCAGCAGCTTGGGAGGGCTGACCGGCAATGAGCAGTTCTTC.

This chain uses TRBV7-8 with TRBJ2-2, with a possible D match to TRBD2 (5 bases). Trimming removed 6 bases at V and 5 bases at J, with 10 bases between. This CDR3 region has 13 residues. The germline V gene has CDR1 SGHVS and CDR2 FQNEAQ. The CDR3 DNA is TGTGCCAGCAGGCCACTAGGGACCGGGGAGCTGTTTTTT. It yields the protein CASRPLGTGELFF.

The chain has TRBV6-5 and TRBJ1-1; 7 positions match TRBD1. Germline CDR1 reads MNHEY; CDR2 reads SVGAGI. The CDR3 is 14 residues long. Unmatched junction bases numbered 5, after V lost 6 bases and J lost 1 base. The CDR3 loop is CASSYRGKNTEAFF. The CDR3 nucleotides are TGTGCCAGCAGCTACAGGGGAAAGAACACTGAAGCTTTCTTT.

The sample holds a few counts of this clone. V gene TRBV4-1 combines with J gene TRBJ1-2; D may be TRBD1 (6 bases). Germline values: CDR1 MGHRA, CDR2 YSYEKL. The CDR3 loop spans 15 amino acids. V was shortened by 1 base and J by 1 base, with 10 bases between the two germline ends. The CDR3 is CASSQATGLNYGYTF. CDR3 DNA sequence: TGCGCCAGCAGCCAAGCGACAGGACTTAACTATGGCTACACCTTC.

The rearrangement links TRBV7-8 to TRBJ2-7; 10 nucleotides align to TRBD2. The CDR3 has 15 amino acids. Germline V CDR1 and CDR2: SGHVS, FQNEAQ. V shed 5 bases and J 6 bases; nucleotides not matched to a gene: 10. CDR3 in amino acids: CASSPLPGTSAEQYF. CDR3 in DNA: TGTGCCAGCAGCCCCCTTCCCGGGACTAGCGCCGAGCAGTACTTC.

The chain combines TRBV7-6 with TRBJ2-3; 7 bases agree with TRBD1. CDR1 and CDR2 from the germline V gene are SGHVS and FNYEAQ. J was trimmed by 6 bases and V by 5 bases; bases with no gene match: 8. The CDR3 loop spans 14 amino acids. The CDR3 sequence is CASSRTGAVDTQYF. The CDR3 region has the DNA TGTGCCAGCAGCCGTACAGGGGCCGTGGATACGCAGTATTTT.

The CDR3 DNA follows: TGTGCCAGTAGGGGGGAGGGCGGAGAGACCCAGTACTTC. This encodes CASRGEGGETQYF. The rearrangement joins TRBV19 to TRBJ2-5, with TRBD2 matching 7 bases. Germline CDR1 and CDR2: LNHDA and SQIVND (reference sequence). CDR3 size: 13 residues. V lost 6 bases to trimming and J lost 4 bases; unmatched junction nucleotides: 5.

The gene calls are TRBV7-9 and TRBJ2-3; TRBD1 matches at 11 bases. CDR3 length: 15 residues. V trimming: 3 bases; J trimming: 4 bases; junction bases outside the gene matches: 3. Germline V CDR1 and CDR2: SEHNR, FQNEAQ (reference sequence). For the CDR3, the DNA is TGTGCCAGCAGCTTGGGACAGGGGGGGGCAGATACGCAGTATTTT. It translates to CASSLGQGGADTQYF. The full variable domain, rest sourced from reference TRBV7-9 and TRBJ2-3, is DTGVSQNPRHKITKRGQNVTFRCDPISEHNRLYWYRQTLGQGPEFLTYFQNEAQLEKSRLLSDRFSAERPKGSFSTLEIQRTEQGDSAMYLCASSLGQGGADTQYFGPGTRLTVL.

This chain connects TRBV11-1 to TRBJ2-5, with D hard to call. The CDR3 has 15 residues. The V gene lost 5 bases and the J gene lost 4 bases, with 17 bases spanning the gap. Looked up from germline, CDR1 is SGHAT and CDR2 is FQDESV (reference sequence). CDR3 sequence: CASSAHDSNRETQYF. DNA for the CDR3: TGTGCCAGCAGCGCGCATGATTCAAATCGAGAGACCCAGTACTTC.

The V gene is TRBV27, the J gene TRBJ2-7, with 9 bases aligning to TRBD1. This CDR3 contains 15 residues. After removal of 4 bases from V and 4 bases from J, the junction contained 8 bases not matched to a gene. Germline lookup yields CDR1 MNHEY and CDR2 SMNVEV (reference sequence). CDR3 in amino acids: CASSSPTGGFYEQYF. In DNA form, the CDR3 reads TGTGCCAGCAGTTCCCCGACAGGGGGATTTTACGAGCAGTACTTC.

This clone appeared a single time. The gene calls are TRBV10-3 and TRBJ2-1; 8 bases line up with TRBD1. The CDR3 extends over 15 amino acids. Germline-derived CDR1 and CDR2 are ENHRY and SYGVKD. V dropped 5 bases and J dropped 6; count of bases not matched to a gene: 9. In DNA form, the CDR3 reads TGTGCCATCAGTCGAAGCGGACAGGGCGCCAATGAGCAGTTCTTC. It is translated as CAISRSGQGANEQFF.